Listed below are T cell receptor beta chains from one sample, sequenced in a study of beta chain features in type 1 diabetes. The data were produced by immunoSEQ multiplex PCR, yet TCRdb's version contains in-frame clones alone and is incomplete. The sample lists roughly 150,000 clones, about 9% seen once, with more than 0.5% in the top ten. The specimen was central memory CD4+ T cells from blood. The receptors stem from a woman younger than 30 with type 1 diabetes. Each CDR3 is given without its conserved first and last residue. The order of the fields is V gene, CDR3 protein.

V: TRBV5-1
CDR3: ASSSTGGASNYGYT

V: TRBV7-3
CDR3: ASSLQGSGGNTIY

V: TRBV5-1
CDR3: ASSLGSSYGYT

V: TRBV15
CDR3: ATSRDRRELTDTQY

V: TRBV4-3
CDR3: ASSQEVQGIGEKLF

V: TRBV7-2
CDR3: ASSQQGAAEDTQY

V: TRBV11-2
CDR3: ASSPGGNADTQY

V: TRBV7-9
CDR3: ASRPRGGAQETQY

V: TRBV9
CDR3: ASSVEGGGARPGELF

V: TRBV4-3
CDR3: ASSQEGHRGGNYGYT

V: TRBV2
CDR3: ASIKEQGASTGELF

V: TRBV6-5
CDR3: ASSYGQPHDSPLH

V: TRBV10-2
CDR3: ASSPGETQY

V: TRBV29-1
CDR3: SVVVYNEQF

V: TRBV19
CDR3: ASSIGEGYT

V: TRBV4-3
CDR3: ASSTDRGNIQY

V: TRBV4-2
CDR3: ASSHSDTQY

V: TRBV9
CDR3: ASSVDRRNTEAF

V: TRBV6-6
CDR3: ASTGQSYEQY

V: TRBV7-2
CDR3: ASSLRGYEQY

V: TRBV5-1
CDR3: ASSLAGGERDTQY

V: TRBV20-1
CDR3: STSDRETQY

V: TRBV7-2
CDR3: ASRGANIQY

V: TRBV18
CDR3: ASSPTRGQGYGYT

V: TRBV7-2
CDR3: ASSGTGTGGGTQY

V: TRBV10-1
CDR3: ASSDEVNQPQH

V: TRBV12-5
CDR3: ASGLGAARDEQF

V: TRBV5-1
CDR3: ASSSARSQTEAF

V: TRBV9
CDR3: ASSAPGLADNEQF

V: TRBV9
CDR3: ASSVSWAGGETQY

V: TRBV5-5
CDR3: ASSLVVADTQY

V: TRBV7-9
CDR3: ASSLGEYSNQPQH

V: TRBV5-4
CDR3: ASSLASGDSYNEQF

V: TRBV28
CDR3: ASASVSNQPQH

V: TRBV11-3
CDR3: ASSLGPIVYEQY

V: TRBV4-3
CDR3: ASSPQGSSGSDNEQF

V: TRBV7-9
CDR3: ASSLPPGSGEKLF

V: TRBV5-4
CDR3: ASSRGTGGSYEQY

V: TRBV11-3
CDR3: ASSLAGGSHNEQF

V: TRBV19
CDR3: ASSIPPNGYT

V: TRBV7-2
CDR3: ASSLAGAGYNEQF

V: TRBV7-2
CDR3: ASSLGGRNTEAF

V: TRBV7-2
CDR3: ASSPLSYEQF

V: TRBV19
CDR3: ASSTRTPGGMNTEAF

V: TRBV28
CDR3: ASSPSRLDTQY

V: TRBV7-9
CDR3: ASRGTTGTGSYNEQF

V: TRBV25-1
CDR3: ASSDFLGYT

V: TRBV9
CDR3: ASSPLQGTNTEAF

V: TRBV4-3
CDR3: ASSQGAGTTNEKLF

V: TRBV6-6
CDR3: ASSYSKGDGYT

V: TRBV5-4
CDR3: ASSPTGTYEQY

V: TRBV7-2
CDR3: ASSFSQGETQY

V: TRBV7-6
CDR3: ASSLLGTGEGYT

V: TRBV5-4
CDR3: ASSPSAGGLYEQY

V: TRBV2
CDR3: ASRPGPYEQY

V: TRBV7-9
CDR3: ASSLGQWQPQH

V: TRBV15
CDR3: ATRDSSYEQY

V: TRBV9
CDR3: ASSETPSGSYEQY